The T cell receptor beta chain described here comes from a study of T cell repertoires in cytomegalovirus infection. Study-level background: Public TCR beta signatures were indicative of both CMV infection and a matching HLA type. General study points: Across the ex vivo response, the dominant clonotypes were HLA-C-restricted CMV-specific TCR beta clonotypes. The study identified carriers of CMV plus the relevant HLA from cumulative public TCR beta family frequency.

V was clipped by 4 bases and J by 7 bases; unmatched bases: 8. Germline assignment: CDR1 SEHNR and CDR2 FQNEAQ (reference sequence). The CDR3 spans 16 residues. A word on this clonotype: The antigen remains unidentified.

TCRdb recomputed calls from the reads with MiXCR, one row per CDR3 protein. Of about 600,000 distinct CDR3 sequences listed, less than 25% are singletons. The V call is TRBV7-9, the J call TRBJ2-1, with 12 nucleotides matching TRBD1. This clonotype was obtained from a human donor in good health (CMV status not recorded). Some clones in this sample may be carry-over from other donors' samples. Sample: CD8+ T cells from PBMCs. CDR3 nucleotides: TGTGCCAGCAGCTCCAGGGACAGGGGGCGTTTAAATGAGCAGTTCTTC. Its translation: CASSSRDRGRLNEQFF.